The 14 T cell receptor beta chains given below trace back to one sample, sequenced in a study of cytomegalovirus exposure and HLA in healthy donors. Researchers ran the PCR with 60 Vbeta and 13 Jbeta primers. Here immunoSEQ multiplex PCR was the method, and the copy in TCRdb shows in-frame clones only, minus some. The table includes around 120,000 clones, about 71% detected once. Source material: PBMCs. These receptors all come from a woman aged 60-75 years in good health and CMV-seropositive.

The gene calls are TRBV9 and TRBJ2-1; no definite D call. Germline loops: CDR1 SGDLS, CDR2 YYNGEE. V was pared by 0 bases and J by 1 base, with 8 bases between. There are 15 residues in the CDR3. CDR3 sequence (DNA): TGTGCCAGCAGCGTAGGGTTAGCTTCCTACAATGAGCAGTTCTTC. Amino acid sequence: CASSVGLASYNEQFF.

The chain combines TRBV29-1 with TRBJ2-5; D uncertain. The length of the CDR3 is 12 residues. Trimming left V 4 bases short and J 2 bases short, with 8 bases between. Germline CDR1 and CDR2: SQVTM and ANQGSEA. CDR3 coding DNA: TGCAGCGTTGGCCAGAAGCAAGAGACCCAGTACTTC. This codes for CSVGQKQETQYF.

This CDR3 reads CASSPVPSQGAGNTIYF. CDR3 in DNA: TGCGCCAGCAGCCCCGTTCCGAGTCAGGGGGCTGGAAACACCATATATTTT. V is TRBV5-1 and J is TRBJ1-3, with 7 bases fitting TRBD1. Germline-derived CDR1 and CDR2 are SGHRS and YFSETQ. J lost 2 bases, V lost 4 bases, and 12 bases had no gene match. The length of the CDR3 is 17 residues.

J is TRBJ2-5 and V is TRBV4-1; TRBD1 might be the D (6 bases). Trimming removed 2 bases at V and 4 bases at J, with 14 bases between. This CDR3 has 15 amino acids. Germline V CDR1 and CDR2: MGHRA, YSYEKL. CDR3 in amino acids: CASSQRDTRGETQYF. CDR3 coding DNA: TGCGCCAGCAGCCAAAGGGACACCCGGGGAGAGACCCAGTACTTC.

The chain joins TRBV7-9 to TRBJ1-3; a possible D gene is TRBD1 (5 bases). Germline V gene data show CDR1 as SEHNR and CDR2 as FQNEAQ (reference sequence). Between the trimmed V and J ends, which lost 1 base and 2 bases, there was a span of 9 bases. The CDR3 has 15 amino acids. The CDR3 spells CASSLVARAGNTIYF. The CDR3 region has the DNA TGTGCCAGCAGCTTAGTTGCCAGGGCTGGAAACACCATATATTTT.

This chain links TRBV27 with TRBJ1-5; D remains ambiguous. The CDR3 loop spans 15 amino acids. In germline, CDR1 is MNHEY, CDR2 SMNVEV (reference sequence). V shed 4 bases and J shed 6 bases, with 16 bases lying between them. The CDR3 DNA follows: TGTGCCAGCAGTTCGCTCGGCGGGTTCGGTCAGCCCCAGCATTTT. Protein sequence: CASSSLGGFGQPQHF.

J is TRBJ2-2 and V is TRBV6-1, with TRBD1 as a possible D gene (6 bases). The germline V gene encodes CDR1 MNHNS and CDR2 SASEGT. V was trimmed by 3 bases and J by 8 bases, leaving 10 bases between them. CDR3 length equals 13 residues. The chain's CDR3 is CASSDHRAGELFF. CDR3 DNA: TGTGCCAGCAGTGACCACAGGGCTGGGGAGCTGTTTTTT.

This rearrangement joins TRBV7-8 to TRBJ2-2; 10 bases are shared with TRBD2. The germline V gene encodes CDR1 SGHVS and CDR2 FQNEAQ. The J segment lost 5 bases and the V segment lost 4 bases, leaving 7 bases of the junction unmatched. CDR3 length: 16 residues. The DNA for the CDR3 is TGTGCCAGCAGCTCCCCAGTAGCGGGGGGTACCGGGGAGCTGTTTTTT. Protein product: CASSSPVAGGTGELFF.

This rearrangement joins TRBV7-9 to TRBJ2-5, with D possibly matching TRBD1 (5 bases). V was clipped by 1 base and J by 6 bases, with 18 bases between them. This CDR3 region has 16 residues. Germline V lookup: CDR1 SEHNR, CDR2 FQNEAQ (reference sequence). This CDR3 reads CASSLEGKGFQKTQYF. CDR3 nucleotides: TGTGCCAGCAGCTTAGAGGGGAAGGGTTTTCAAAAGACCCAGTACTTC.

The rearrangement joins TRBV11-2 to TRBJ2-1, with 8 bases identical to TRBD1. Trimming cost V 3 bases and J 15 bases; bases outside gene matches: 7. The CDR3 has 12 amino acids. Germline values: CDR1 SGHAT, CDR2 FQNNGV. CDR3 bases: TGTGCCAGCAGCTTGGGGACAGGCCGCAGGTTCTTC. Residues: CASSLGTGRRFF.

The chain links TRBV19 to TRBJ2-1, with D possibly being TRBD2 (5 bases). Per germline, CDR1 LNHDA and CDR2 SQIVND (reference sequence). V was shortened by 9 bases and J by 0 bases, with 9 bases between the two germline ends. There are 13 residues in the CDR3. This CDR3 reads CASIGSSYNEQFF. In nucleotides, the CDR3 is TGTGCCAGCATTGGGAGCTCCTACAATGAGCAGTTCTTC.

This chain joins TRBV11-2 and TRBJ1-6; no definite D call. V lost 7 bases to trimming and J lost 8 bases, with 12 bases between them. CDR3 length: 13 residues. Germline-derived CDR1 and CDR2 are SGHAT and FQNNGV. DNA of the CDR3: TGTGCCAGCACCCCCTGGCGGGATTCACCCCTCCACTTT. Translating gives CASTPWRDSPLHF.

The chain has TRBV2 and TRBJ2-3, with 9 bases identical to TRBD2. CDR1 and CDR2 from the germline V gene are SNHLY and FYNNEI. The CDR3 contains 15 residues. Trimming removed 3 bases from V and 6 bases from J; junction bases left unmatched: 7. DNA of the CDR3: TGTGCCAGCAGTGAGAACCTAGCGGGGTGGGATACGCAGTATTTT. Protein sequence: CASSENLAGWDTQYF.

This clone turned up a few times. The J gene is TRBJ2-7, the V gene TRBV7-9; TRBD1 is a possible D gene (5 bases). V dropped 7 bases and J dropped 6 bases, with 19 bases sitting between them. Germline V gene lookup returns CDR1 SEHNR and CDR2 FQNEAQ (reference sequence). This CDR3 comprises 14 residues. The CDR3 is CASMFTQGRSEQYF. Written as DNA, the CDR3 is TGTGCCAGCATGTTCACCCAGGGAAGGAGCGAGCAGTACTTC.